A selection of T cell receptor beta chains follows, all from one sample in a study of patients and donors after allogeneic stem cell transplantation. TCRdb ran MiXCR on the RT-PCR reads and lists one entry per CDR3 protein. The sample contains about 16,000 distinct CDR3 sequences, approximately 25% of which appear only once. The material sequenced was blood, either unsorted or a sorted T cell fraction (not recorded which). The receptors originated from a human donor who was either an allogeneic HSCT recipient or a stem cell or donor lymphocyte infusion donor (not recorded which). It is not recorded whose cells these are; they may come from a transplant donor. Each CDR3 is given without its conserved first and last residue. Each record gives: V gene, J gene, CDR3 protein.

TRBV9,TRBJ2-1,ASSVAYGGYNEQF
TRBV12-3/TRBV12-4,TRBJ1-1,ASSRRGQGARTEAF
TRBV27,TRBJ1-1,ASKKHGGGTEAF
TRBV7-9,TRBJ1-2,ASSFSDYGYT
TRBV11-2,TRBJ1-1,ASSLDLGGQRDTEAF
TRBV4-2,TRBJ1-2,ASSPNRRQGPNYGYT
TRBV13,TRBJ1-6,ASSYRVGKAPLH
TRBV15,TRBJ1-2,ATSRGGPGT
TRBV25-1,TRBJ1-4,ASSETAGGGLPHEKLF
TRBV20-1,TRBJ1-2,SAGTQVLYGYT
TRBV21-1,TRBJ1-5,ASSRGQDKGNQPQH
TRBV12-3/TRBV12-4,TRBJ1-4,ASSFRQGAEKLF
TRBV15,TRBJ1-1,ATSSMDRADKTEAF
TRBV15,TRBJ1-1,ATSRDWRQANTESF
TRBV5-5,TRBJ1-1,ASSLAATGSNTEAF